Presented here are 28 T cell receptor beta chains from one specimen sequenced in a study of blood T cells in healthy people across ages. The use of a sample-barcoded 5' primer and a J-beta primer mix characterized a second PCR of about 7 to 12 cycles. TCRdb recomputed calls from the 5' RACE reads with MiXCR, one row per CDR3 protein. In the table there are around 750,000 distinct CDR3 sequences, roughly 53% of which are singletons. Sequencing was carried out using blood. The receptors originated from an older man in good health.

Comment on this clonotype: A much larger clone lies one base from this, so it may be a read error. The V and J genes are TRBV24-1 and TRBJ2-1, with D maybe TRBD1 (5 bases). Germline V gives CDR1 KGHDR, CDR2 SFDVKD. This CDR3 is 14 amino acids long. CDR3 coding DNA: TGTGCCACCAGTGACGACAGAACGGACAATGAGCGGTTCTTC. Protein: CATSDDRTDNERFF.

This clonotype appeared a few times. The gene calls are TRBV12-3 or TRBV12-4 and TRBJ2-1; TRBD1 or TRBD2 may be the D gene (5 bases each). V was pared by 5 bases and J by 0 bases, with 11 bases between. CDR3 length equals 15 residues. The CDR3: CASSRDPYSYNEQFF. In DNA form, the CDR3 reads TGTGCCAGCAGTAGGGACCCCTACTCCTACAATGAGCAGTTCTTC.

DNA for the CDR3: TGTGCCAGCTCACACCGGACTAGCGGGATAGGATACAATGAGCAGTTCTTC. This gives the protein CASSHRTSGIGYNEQFF. The chain recombines TRBV18 with TRBJ2-1, with 12 bases matching TRBD2. The ends lost 4 bases at V and 4 bases at J; junction bases unmatched: 8. This CDR3 contains 17 residues. Germline loops: CDR1 KGHSH, CDR2 LQKENI.

This CDR3 reads CASSQDRLAVLRDQETQYF. DNA for the CDR3: TGCGCCAGCAGCCAAGATCGGCTAGCGGTCCTAAGGGACCAAGAGACCCAGTACTTC. This chain joins TRBV4-1 and TRBJ2-5; 7 nucleotides match TRBD2. The J segment lost 0 bases and the V segment lost 0 bases, leaving 13 bases of the junction unmatched. This CDR3 comprises 19 residues. Germline-derived CDR1 and CDR2 are MGHRA and YSYEKL.

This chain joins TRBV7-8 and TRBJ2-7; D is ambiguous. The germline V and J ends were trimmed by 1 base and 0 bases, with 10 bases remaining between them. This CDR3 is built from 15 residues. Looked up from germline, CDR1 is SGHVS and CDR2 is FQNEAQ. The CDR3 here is CASSLVSQTSYEQYF. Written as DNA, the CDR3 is TGTGCCAGCAGCTTAGTATCGCAAACCTCCTACGAGCAGTACTTC.

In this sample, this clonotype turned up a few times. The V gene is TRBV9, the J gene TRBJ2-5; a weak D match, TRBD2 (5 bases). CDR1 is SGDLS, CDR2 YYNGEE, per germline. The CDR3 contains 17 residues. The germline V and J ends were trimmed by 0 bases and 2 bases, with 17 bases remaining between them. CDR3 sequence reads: CASSVAFGREGQETQYF. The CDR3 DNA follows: TGTGCCAGCAGCGTAGCTTTCGGACGAGAGGGACAAGAGACCCAGTACTTC.

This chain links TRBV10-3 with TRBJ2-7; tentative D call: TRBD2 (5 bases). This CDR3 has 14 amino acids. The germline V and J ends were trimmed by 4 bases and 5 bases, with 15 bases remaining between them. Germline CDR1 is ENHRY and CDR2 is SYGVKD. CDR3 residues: CAISVGVPAHEQYF. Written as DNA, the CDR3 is TGTGCCATCAGTGTGGGAGTCCCTGCCCACGAGCAGTACTTC.

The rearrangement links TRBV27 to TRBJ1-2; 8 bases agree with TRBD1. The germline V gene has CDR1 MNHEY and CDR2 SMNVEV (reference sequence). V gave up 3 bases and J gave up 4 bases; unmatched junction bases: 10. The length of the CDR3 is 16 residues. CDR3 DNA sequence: TGTGCCAGCAGTTTCGGGACAGGTAGTGCTTCCTATGGCTACACCTTC. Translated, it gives CASSFGTGSASYGYTF.

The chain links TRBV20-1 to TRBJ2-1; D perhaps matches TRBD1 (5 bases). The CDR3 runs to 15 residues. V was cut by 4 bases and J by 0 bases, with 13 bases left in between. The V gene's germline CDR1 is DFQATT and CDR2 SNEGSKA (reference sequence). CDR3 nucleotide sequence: TGCAGTGCTATGGGGCCTCCTTTCTCCTACAATGAGCAGTTCTTC. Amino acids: CSAMGPPFSYNEQFF.

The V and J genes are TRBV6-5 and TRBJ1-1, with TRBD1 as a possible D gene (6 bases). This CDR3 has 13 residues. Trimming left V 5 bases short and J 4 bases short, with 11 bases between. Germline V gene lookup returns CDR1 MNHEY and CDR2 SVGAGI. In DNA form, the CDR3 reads TGTGCCAGCAGTAGGACAGCCGGCACTGAAGCTTTCTTT. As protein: CASSRTAGTEAFF.

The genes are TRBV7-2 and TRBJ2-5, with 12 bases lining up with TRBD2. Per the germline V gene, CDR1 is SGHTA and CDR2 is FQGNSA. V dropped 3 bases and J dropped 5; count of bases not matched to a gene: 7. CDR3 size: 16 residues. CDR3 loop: CASSFLTSGGRETQYF. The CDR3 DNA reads TGTGCCAGCAGCTTCTTAACTAGCGGGGGGAGGGAGACCCAGTACTTC.

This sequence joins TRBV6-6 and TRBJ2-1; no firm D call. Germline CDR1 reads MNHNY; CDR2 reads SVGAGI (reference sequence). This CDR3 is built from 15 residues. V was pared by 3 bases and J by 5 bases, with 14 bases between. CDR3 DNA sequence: TGTGCCAGCAGTTATCGGCAGCGAAAAGACAATGAGCAGTTCTTC. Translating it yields CASSYRQRKDNEQFF.

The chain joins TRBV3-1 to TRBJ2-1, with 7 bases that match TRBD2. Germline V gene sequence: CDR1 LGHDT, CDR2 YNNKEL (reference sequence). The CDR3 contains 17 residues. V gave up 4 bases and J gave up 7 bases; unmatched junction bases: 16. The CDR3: CASSPRTLRESINEQFF. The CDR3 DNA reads TGTGCCAGCAGCCCCCGAACTTTGCGGGAGAGTATAAATGAGCAGTTCTTC.

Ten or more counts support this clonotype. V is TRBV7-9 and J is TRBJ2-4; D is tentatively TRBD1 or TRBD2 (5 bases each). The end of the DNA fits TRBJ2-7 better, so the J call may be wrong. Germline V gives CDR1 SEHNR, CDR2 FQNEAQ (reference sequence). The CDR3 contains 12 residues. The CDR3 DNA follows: TGTGCCAGCAGCTTAGTGGGGGACGAGCAGTACTTC. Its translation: CASSLVGDEQYF.

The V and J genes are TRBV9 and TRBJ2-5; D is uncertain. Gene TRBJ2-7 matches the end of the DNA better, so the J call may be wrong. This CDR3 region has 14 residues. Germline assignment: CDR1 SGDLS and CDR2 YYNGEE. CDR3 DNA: TGTGCCAGCAGCGTAGGAGGTAATATCTACGAGCAGTACTTC. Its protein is CASSVGGNIYEQYF.

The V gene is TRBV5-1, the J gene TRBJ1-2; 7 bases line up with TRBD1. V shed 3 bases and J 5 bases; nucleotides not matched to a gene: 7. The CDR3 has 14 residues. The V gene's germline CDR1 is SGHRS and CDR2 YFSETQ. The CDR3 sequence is CASSSGQPPYGYTF. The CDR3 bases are TGCGCCAGCAGCTCGGGACAGCCACCGTATGGCTACACCTTC.

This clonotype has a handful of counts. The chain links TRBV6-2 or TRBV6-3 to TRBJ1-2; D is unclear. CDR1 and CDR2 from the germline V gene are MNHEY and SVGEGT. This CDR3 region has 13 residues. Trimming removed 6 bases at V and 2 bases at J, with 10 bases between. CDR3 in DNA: TGTGCCAGCAGAGAGGTGACCAACTATGGCTACACCTTC. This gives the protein CASREVTNYGYTF.

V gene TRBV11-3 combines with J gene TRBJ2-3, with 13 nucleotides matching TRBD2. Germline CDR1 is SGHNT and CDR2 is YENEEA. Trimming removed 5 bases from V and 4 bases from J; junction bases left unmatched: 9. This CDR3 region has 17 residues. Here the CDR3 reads CASSLTSGRSGADTQYF. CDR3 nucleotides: TGTGCCAGCAGCCTGACTAGCGGGAGGAGTGGCGCAGATACGCAGTATTTT.

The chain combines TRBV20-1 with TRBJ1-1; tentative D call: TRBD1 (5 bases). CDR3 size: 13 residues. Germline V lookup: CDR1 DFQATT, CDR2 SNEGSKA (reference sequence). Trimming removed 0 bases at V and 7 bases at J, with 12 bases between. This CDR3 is CSARDLGAGEAFF. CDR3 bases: TGCAGTGCTAGAGATCTCGGGGCGGGTGAAGCTTTCTTT.

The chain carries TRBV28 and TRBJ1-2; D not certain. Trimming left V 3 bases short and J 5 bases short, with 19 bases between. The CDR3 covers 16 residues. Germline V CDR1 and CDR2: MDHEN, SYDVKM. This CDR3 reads CASSFSPGVMGYGYTF. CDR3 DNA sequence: TGTGCCAGCAGTTTCTCGCCAGGCGTCATGGGATATGGCTACACCTTC.

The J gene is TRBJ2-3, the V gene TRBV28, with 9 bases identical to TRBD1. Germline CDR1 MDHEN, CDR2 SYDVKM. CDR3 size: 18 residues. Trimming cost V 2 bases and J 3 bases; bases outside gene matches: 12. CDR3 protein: CASSLVGRWDRATDTQYF. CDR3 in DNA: TGTGCCAGCAGTTTAGTGGGTCGTTGGGACAGGGCGACAGATACGCAGTATTTT. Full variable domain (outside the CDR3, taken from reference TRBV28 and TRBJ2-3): DVKVTQSSRYLVKRTGEKVFLECVQDMDHENMFWYRQDPGLGLRLIYFSYDVKMKEKGDIPEGYSVSREKKERFSLILESASTNQTSMYLCASSLVGRWDRATDTQYFGPGTRLTVL.

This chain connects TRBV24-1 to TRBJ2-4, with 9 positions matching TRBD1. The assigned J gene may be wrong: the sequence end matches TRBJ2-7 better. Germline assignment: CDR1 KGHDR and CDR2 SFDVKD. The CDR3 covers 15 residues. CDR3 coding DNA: TGTGCCACCAGTGATTTGACAGGGGGCCCCTACGAGCAGTACTTC. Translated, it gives CATSDLTGGPYEQYF.

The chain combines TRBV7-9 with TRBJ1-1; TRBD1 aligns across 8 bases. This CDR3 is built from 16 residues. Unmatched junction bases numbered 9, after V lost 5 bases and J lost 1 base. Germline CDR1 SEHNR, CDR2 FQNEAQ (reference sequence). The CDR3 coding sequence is TGTGCCAGCAGCGCCTACCTCGACAGGGGGAACACTGAAGCTTTCTTT. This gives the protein CASSAYLDRGNTEAFF. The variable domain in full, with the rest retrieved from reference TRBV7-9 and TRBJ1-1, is DTGVSQNPRHKITKRGQNVTFRCDPISEHNRLYWYRQTLGQGPEFLTYFQNEAQLEKSRLLSDRFSAERPKGSFSTLEIQRTEQGDSAMYLCASSAYLDRGNTEAFFGQGTRLTVV.

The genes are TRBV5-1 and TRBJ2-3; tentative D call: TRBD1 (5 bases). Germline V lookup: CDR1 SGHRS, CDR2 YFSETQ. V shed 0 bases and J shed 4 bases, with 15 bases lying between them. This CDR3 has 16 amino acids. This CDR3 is CASSLGRYRRADTQYF. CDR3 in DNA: TGCGCCAGCAGCTTGGGACGTTATCGCAGGGCAGATACGCAGTATTTT. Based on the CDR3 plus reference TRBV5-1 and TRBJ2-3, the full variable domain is KAGVTQTPRYLIKTRGQQVTLSCSPISGHRSVSWYQQTPGQGLQFLFEYFSETQRNKGNFPGRFSGRQFSNSRSEMNVSTLELGDSALYLCASSLGRYRRADTQYFGPGTRLTVL.

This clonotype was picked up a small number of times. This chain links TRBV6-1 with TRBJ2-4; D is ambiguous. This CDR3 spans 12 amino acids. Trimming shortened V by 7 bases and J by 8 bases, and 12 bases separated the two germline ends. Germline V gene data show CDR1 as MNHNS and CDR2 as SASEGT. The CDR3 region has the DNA TGTGCCAGCACCCCGGTTGGGGACATTCAGTACTTC. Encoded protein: CASTPVGDIQYF.

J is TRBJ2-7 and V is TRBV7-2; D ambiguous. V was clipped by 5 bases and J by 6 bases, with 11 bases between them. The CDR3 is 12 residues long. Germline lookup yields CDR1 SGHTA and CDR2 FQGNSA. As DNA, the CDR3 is TGTGCCAGCAGCCCAACGCGCCCCGAGCAGTACTTC. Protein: CASSPTRPEQYF.

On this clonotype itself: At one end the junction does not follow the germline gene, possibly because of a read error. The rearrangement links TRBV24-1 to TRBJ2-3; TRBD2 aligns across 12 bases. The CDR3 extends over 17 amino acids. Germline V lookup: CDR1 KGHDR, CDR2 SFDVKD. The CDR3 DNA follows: TGTACCACCAGTGATTTTAACCTAGCGGGAGGGTCAGATACGCAGTATTTT. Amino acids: CTTSDFNLAGGSDTQYF.

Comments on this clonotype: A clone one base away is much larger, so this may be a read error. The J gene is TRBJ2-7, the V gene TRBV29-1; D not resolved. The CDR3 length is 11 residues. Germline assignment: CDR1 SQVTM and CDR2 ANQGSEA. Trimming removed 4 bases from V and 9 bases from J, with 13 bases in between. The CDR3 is CSVGIPERQYF. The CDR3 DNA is TGCAGCGTTGGAATACCGGAGCGGCAGTACTTC.